The 18 T cell receptor beta chains below all came from one sample that was sequenced in a study of Ad26.COV2.S vaccination and SARS-CoV-2 variants. Some clones are missing from TCRdb's copy, which holds only in-frame ones; the method was immunoSEQ multiplex PCR. This sample carries more than 400,000 clones, 92% of them seen once, and the ten largest clones take approximately 1.7%. The treatment: some 20 received Ad26.COV2.S at low or high dose, single or two shots; roughly 5 received placebo; per-sample allocation not given. After the first vaccine or placebo injection, samples were drawn on day 63. Source: peripheral blood, taken in a trial of Ad26.COV2.S vaccine versus placebo. These receptors all stem from a person between 18 and 65 years old who received the Ad26.COV2.S COVID-19 vaccine or a placebo.

The chain joins TRBV3-1 (or the pseudogene TRBV3-2) to TRBJ1-4; a weak D match, TRBD1 (5 bases). With 0 bases removed from V and 10 bases from J, the gap between germline ends came to 18 bases. The V gene's germline CDR1 is LGHDT and CDR2 YNNKEL (reference sequence). CDR3 size: 16 residues. The CDR3 loop reads CASSQDWGKGSGKLFF. In DNA, the CDR3 is TGTGCCAGCAGCCAAGATTGGGGGAAGGGGTCAGGAAAACTGTTTTTT.

The chain employs TRBV4-1 and TRBJ2-1; possibly TRBD1 or TRBD2 for D (5 bases each). CDR3 length: 15 amino acids. V was cut by 2 bases and J by 7 bases, with 15 bases left in between. Germline CDR1 and CDR2: MGHRA and YSYEKL. The CDR3 is CASSQPGTTRNEQFF. Written as DNA, the CDR3 is TGCGCCAGCAGCCAACCAGGGACGACCCGTAATGAGCAGTTCTTC.

The V gene is TRBV5-1, the J gene TRBJ2-1; 11 nucleotides match TRBD2. CDR1 is SGHRS, CDR2 YFSETQ, per germline. Trimming took 3 bases from V and 7 from J; bases not matched to a gene: 9. The CDR3 has 16 residues. DNA for the CDR3: TGCGCCAGCAGCTCCGGGGTAGCGGGGGGGCAGAATGAGCAGTTCTTC. Residues: CASSSGVAGGQNEQFF.

The gene calls are TRBV18 and TRBJ2-7; TRBD1 might be the D (6 bases). This CDR3 contains 14 residues. The V and J ends lost 0 bases and 2 bases respectively, with 8 bases between them. The germline V gene encodes CDR1 KGHSH and CDR2 LQKENI. Here the CDR3 DNA reads TGTGCCAGCTCACCACCGGGACAACCCTACGAGCAGTACTTC. This gives the protein CASSPPGQPYEQYF.

The V gene is TRBV11-2, the J gene TRBJ2-6; no reliable D call. The V gene lost 1 base and the J gene lost 0 bases, with 4 bases spanning the gap. The CDR3 is 15 residues long. From germline, CDR1 is SGHAT and CDR2 FQNNGV. This chain's CDR3 is CASSLGGSGANVLTF. Written as DNA, the CDR3 is TGTGCCAGCAGCTTAGGGGGCTCTGGGGCCAACGTCCTGACTTTC.

V and J are TRBV27 and TRBJ2-7; D uncertain. The CDR3 has 14 residues. Germline V CDR1 and CDR2: MNHEY, SMNVEV (reference sequence). Trimming stripped 2 bases from V and 6 bases from J, with 14 bases between. CDR3 coding DNA: TGTGCCAGCAGTTTAGATCACCTCTTTGGCGAGCAGTACTTC. This encodes CASSLDHLFGEQYF.

The rearrangement joins TRBV28 to TRBJ1-2; D is unclear. The germline V and J ends were trimmed by 2 bases and 4 bases, with 17 bases remaining between them. Germline V gene data show CDR1 as MDHEN and CDR2 as SYDVKM. The CDR3 runs to 16 residues. CDR3 residues: CASSLGLTRESYGYTF. CDR3 bases: TGTGCCAGCAGTTTAGGCCTAACGAGGGAGAGCTATGGCTACACCTTC.

This clone was recorded only once. The chain carries TRBV29-1 and TRBJ1-1; D unresolved. The CDR3 contains 11 residues. Between the trimmed V and J ends, which lost 4 bases and 4 bases, there was a span of 7 bases. Germline V gene lookup returns CDR1 SQVTM and CDR2 ANQGSEA. This chain's CDR3 is CSVAMGTEAFF. CDR3 DNA sequence: TGCAGCGTTGCCATGGGCACTGAAGCTTTCTTT.

V is TRBV6-6 and J is TRBJ1-4; TRBD1 matches 7 bases. This CDR3 spans 17 amino acids. Germline assignment: CDR1 MNHNY and CDR2 SVGAGI (reference sequence). With 5 bases clipped from V and 3 bases from J, the junction kept 12 bases outside the gene matches. The CDR3 protein is CASSRRTGSLSNEKLFF. The DNA for the CDR3 is TGTGCCAGCAGTCGTCGGACAGGAAGTCTGTCTAATGAAAAACTGTTTTTT.

The chain uses TRBV11-2 and TRBJ1-6; unclear D gene. The germline CDR1 and CDR2 sequences are SGHAT and FQNNGV. The CDR3 runs 15 residues. V lost 2 bases, J lost 1 base, and 6 bases lay in between. CDR3 in amino acids: CASSLIGSYNSPLHF. CDR3 DNA sequence: TGTGCCAGCAGCTTAATCGGGTCCTATAATTCACCCCTCCACTTT.

The chain uses TRBV7-2 and TRBJ2-7; possible D gene TRBD1, 5 bases. This CDR3 comprises 16 residues. V shed 5 bases and J shed 5 bases, with 22 bases lying between them. CDR1 and CDR2 from the germline V gene are SGHTA and FQGNSA. The DNA of the CDR3 is TGTGCCAGCAGCCCTGGTGGGGCATTGGGCCTAAACGAGCAGTACTTC. It is translated as CASSPGGALGLNEQYF.

The CDR3 sequence: CASQLGPTNYGYTF. CDR3 DNA sequence: TGTGCCAGCCAGTTGGGGCCTACTAACTATGGCTACACCTTC. J is TRBJ1-2 and V is TRBV7-9, with D perhaps TRBD1 (5 bases). Per the germline V gene, CDR1 is SEHNR and CDR2 is FQNEAQ (reference sequence). Trimming removed 8 bases at V and 0 bases at J, with 13 bases between. The CDR3 consists of 14 residues.

The J gene is TRBJ1-2, the V gene TRBV19, with D unclear. The CDR3 covers 14 residues. The V end was cut by 5 bases, the J end by 8 bases, with 18 bases between. Germline assignment: CDR1 LNHDA and CDR2 SQIVND (reference sequence). The CDR3 DNA reads as TGTGCCAGTAGTGGTTATGGTAGGAGTAGGGGCTACACCTTC. Protein: CASSGYGRSRGYTF.

The V gene is TRBV7-2, the J gene TRBJ2-7; 7 bases fit TRBD1. Germline loops: CDR1 SGHTA, CDR2 FQGNSA. The CDR3 spans 13 residues. Trimming at V came to 4 bases and at J to 4 bases, leaving 4 bases not matched to a gene. As DNA, the CDR3 is TGTGCCAGCAGCTCCGGGACAGAGTACGAGCAGTACTTC. It translates to CASSSGTEYEQYF.

This chain uses TRBV7-2 with TRBJ1-6; TRBD1 might be the D (6 bases). The CDR3 consists of 15 residues. Germline CDR1 is SGHTA and CDR2 is FQGNSA. V lost 2 bases, J lost 6 bases, and 11 bases lay in between. The CDR3 is CASSLRGVGNSPLHF. CDR3 nucleotides: TGTGCCAGCAGCTTAAGGGGGGTCGGTAATTCACCCCTCCACTTT.

V usage is TRBV10-3 and J usage is TRBJ1-3; D is ambiguous. V lost 4 bases, J lost 0 bases, and 7 bases lay in between. The length of the CDR3 is 14 residues. Germline CDR1 ENHRY, CDR2 SYGVKD. In DNA, the CDR3 is TGTGCCATCAGTGGACTCGACTCTGGAAACACCATATATTTT. Its protein is CAISGLDSGNTIYF.

The chain's CDR3 is CASSHWAYEQYF. The CDR3 DNA is TGTGCCAGCAGCCATTGGGCCTACGAGCAGTACTTC. The chain links TRBV7-9 to TRBJ2-7, with unresolved D. V was cut by 5 bases and J by 2 bases, with 7 bases left in between. The CDR3 length is 12 residues. Germline V CDR1 and CDR2: SEHNR, FQNEAQ (reference sequence).

The rearrangement joins TRBV30 to TRBJ1-1, with 9 bases aligning to TRBD1. The CDR3 is 18 residues long. After removal of 0 bases from V and 4 bases from J, the junction contained 15 bases not matched to a gene. Germline-derived CDR1 and CDR2 are GTSNPN and SVGIG (reference sequence). In nucleotides, the CDR3 is TGTGCCTGGAGTGTACAGTTGTCGGACAGGGGTTTATTCACTGAAGCTTTCTTT. Protein sequence: CAWSVQLSDRGLFTEAFF.